This T cell receptor beta chain came from a study of identical twins. A single record per CDR3 protein comes from TCRdb applying MiXCR to the 5' RACE reads. The table shows 450,000 or so distinct CDR3 sequences, with approximately 24% occurring only once. These data also featured in a second study, about T cells expressing NK-cell markers. Per that paper: The authors restricted sorting to alpha-beta TCR T cells with an anti-gamma-delta TCR antibody in several experiments.

This receptor was taken from a woman aged 18-29 years in good health. What was sequenced was CD4+ T cells sorted from blood.

The CDR3 loop is CASSRSGGAGDTQYF. The CDR3 bases are TGTGCCAGCAGCCGAAGCGGGGGGGCCGGAGATACGCAGTATTTT. The gene calls are TRBV7-2 and TRBJ2-3, with 10 bases aligning to TRBD2. The J segment lost 5 bases and the V segment lost 5 bases, leaving 7 bases of the junction unmatched. The germline V gene encodes CDR1 SGHTA and CDR2 FQGNSA. The CDR3 runs to 15 residues.